A single sample is the source of the 14 T cell receptor beta chains below, sequenced in a study of response to subunit inactivated influenza vaccine. TCRdb reprocessed the RT-PCR reads via MiXCR and lists one record per CDR3 protein. The table shows approximately 200,000 distinct CDR3 sequences, with approximately 14% occurring only once. Here the sequenced sample was CD8+ T cells sorted from PBMCs, taken about 5 days after vaccination. Receptors were obtained from a man in his forties or fifties who received an inactivated influenza vaccine.

The chain couples TRBV25-1 to TRBJ2-7; D gene unclear. Germline V gene data show CDR1 as MGHDK and CDR2 as SYGVNS. The CDR3 runs to 14 residues. The V end lost 3 bases, the J end lost 0 bases, and 9 bases lay between the germline ends. The CDR3 reads CASSDFGNSYEQYF. The CDR3 nucleotides read TGTGCCAGCAGTGATTTTGGCAACTCCTACGAGCAGTACTTC.

The gene calls are TRBV2 and TRBJ2-7; 12 bases align to TRBD1. Germline lookup yields CDR1 SNHLY and CDR2 FYNNEI. V lost 6 bases, J lost 6 bases, and 9 bases stayed unmatched. The CDR3 has 15 residues. CDR3 protein: CASSAAGTGGSEQYF. CDR3 coding DNA: TGTGCCAGCAGCGCGGCCGGGACAGGGGGCTCCGAGCAGTACTTC.

This clonotype was seen more than once but under ten times. The chain uses TRBV4-3 and TRBJ1-1, with D perhaps matching TRBD1 (6 bases). The CDR3 runs 16 residues. V was pared by 3 bases and J by 4 bases, with 18 bases between. Looked up from germline, CDR1 is LGHNA and CDR2 is YSLEER. The DNA of the CDR3 is TGCGCCAGCAGCCACACAGCGGGGGGGCTGGGCACTGAAGCTTTCTTT. Its translation is CASSHTAGGLGTEAFF.

This clonotype was seen more than once but under ten times. The chain has TRBV12-5 and TRBJ2-1, with D perhaps TRBD2 (5 bases). Deletions cut 4 bases from V and 0 bases from J, with 19 bases between. Germline CDR1 reads LGHNT; CDR2 reads FRNRAP. The CDR3 consists of 18 residues. Here the CDR3 DNA reads TGTGCTAGTGGTTACGTGACTCGGGGTGGAAGCTCCTACAATGAGCAGTTCTTC. Amino acid sequence: CASGYVTRGGSSYNEQFF.

This clonotype was counted only a few times. The genes are TRBV15 and TRBJ2-3, with TRBD2 matching 11 bases. The CDR3 covers 18 residues. Trimming cost V 0 bases and J 0 bases; bases outside gene matches: 5. Germline V gene data show CDR1 as LNHNV and CDR2 as YYDKDF (reference sequence). CDR3 coding DNA: TGTGCCACCAGCAGAGATCAACTAGCGGGAGCTAGCACAGATACGCAGTATTTT. Its translation: CATSRDQLAGASTDTQYF.

The V call is TRBV13, the J call TRBJ2-1, with TRBD2 identical over 9 bases. V shed 4 bases, J shed 8 bases, and the junction held 9 bases outside the gene matches. The CDR3 runs 15 residues. CDR1 is PRHDT, CDR2 FYEKMQ, per germline (reference sequence). CDR3 loop: CASSSSGLANDEQFF. The CDR3, as DNA: TGTGCCAGCAGCTCCTCGGGACTAGCCAATGATGAGCAGTTCTTC.

By share of the sample, this clonotype is medium-sized. The chain has TRBV10-3 and TRBJ2-1, with TRBD2 matching over 7 bases. CDR1 is ENHRY and CDR2 is SYGVKD in the germline V gene. Trimming removed 0 bases from V and 3 bases from J; junction bases left unmatched: 11. The CDR3 length is 18 residues. In DNA form, the CDR3 reads TGTGCCATCAGTGAGTCGATAGCGGGCTCAGGACGCTACAATGAGCAGTTCTTC. It yields the protein CAISESIAGSGRYNEQFF.

CDR3 amino acids: CSAGRDSPSVQYF. The CDR3 DNA reads TGCAGCGCCGGTCGGGACAGCCCATCTGTACAGTACTTC. The gene calls are TRBV29-1 and TRBJ2-7, with TRBD1 matching over 7 bases. The germline gives CDR1 SQVTM, CDR2 ANQGSEA. This CDR3 contains 13 residues. J gave up 10 bases and V 7 bases, and 16 bases lay outside the gene matches.

The chain joins TRBV24-1 to TRBJ2-7; D call uncertain. The CDR3 extends over 12 amino acids. CDR1 is KGHDR, CDR2 SFDVKD, per germline. The DNA of the CDR3 is TGTGCTGCTGGGCCGACCACCTCCGAGCAGTACTTC. Residues: CAAGPTTSEQYF.

Details on this clonotype: Possible read error: a much larger clone is one base away. The genes are TRBV29-1 and TRBJ2-5; D gene uncertain. The germline CDR1 and CDR2 sequences are SQVTM and ANQGSEA. CDR3 length: 13 amino acids. V lost 1 base and J 3 bases, leaving 9 bases between the germline ends. The CDR3, as DNA: TGCAGCGTTGAAGCTTGGACGGAAGAGACCCAGTACTTC. As protein: CSVEAWTEETQYF.

This clonotype has more than one count but fewer than ten. This chain joins TRBV24-1 and TRBJ2-1; D not resolved. CDR1 is KGHDR, CDR2 SFDVKD, per germline. There are 15 residues in the CDR3. The germline V and J ends were trimmed by 3 bases and 0 bases, with 8 bases remaining between them. The CDR3 DNA sequence: TGTGCCACCAGTGATGACTTTAGCTCCTACAATGAGCAGTTCTTC. This encodes CATSDDFSSYNEQFF.

The chain combines TRBV6-1 with TRBJ2-1; 8 bases align to TRBD2. The CDR3 sequence is 15 residues long. With 5 bases clipped from V and 4 bases from J, the junction kept 7 bases outside the gene matches. CDR1 is MNHNS and CDR2 is SASEGT in the germline V gene. The CDR3 DNA sequence: TGTGCCAGCAGTACCGGGGGGGCGGTTTACAATGAGCAGTTCTTC. This sequence encodes CASSTGGAVYNEQFF.

In DNA, the CDR3 is TGCAGTGCTATCCCCCCCCGGGTTGCCTCCATCAATGAGCAGTTCTTC. Translation gives CSAIPPRVASINEQFF. The chain recombines TRBV20-1 with TRBJ2-1, with D uncertain. The CDR3 contains 16 residues. The germline V and J ends were trimmed by 4 bases and 6 bases, with 22 bases remaining between them. Germline CDR1 is DFQATT and CDR2 is SNEGSKA (reference sequence).

The rearrangement joins TRBV10-3 to TRBJ2-1; D gene ambiguous. Germline V gene data show CDR1 as ENHRY and CDR2 as SYGVKD. V was clipped by 3 bases and J by 5 bases, with 5 bases between them. The length of the CDR3 is 12 residues. The DNA of the CDR3 is TGTGCCATCAGTGACGAGGACAATGAGCAGTTCTTC. Encoded protein: CAISDEDNEQFF.